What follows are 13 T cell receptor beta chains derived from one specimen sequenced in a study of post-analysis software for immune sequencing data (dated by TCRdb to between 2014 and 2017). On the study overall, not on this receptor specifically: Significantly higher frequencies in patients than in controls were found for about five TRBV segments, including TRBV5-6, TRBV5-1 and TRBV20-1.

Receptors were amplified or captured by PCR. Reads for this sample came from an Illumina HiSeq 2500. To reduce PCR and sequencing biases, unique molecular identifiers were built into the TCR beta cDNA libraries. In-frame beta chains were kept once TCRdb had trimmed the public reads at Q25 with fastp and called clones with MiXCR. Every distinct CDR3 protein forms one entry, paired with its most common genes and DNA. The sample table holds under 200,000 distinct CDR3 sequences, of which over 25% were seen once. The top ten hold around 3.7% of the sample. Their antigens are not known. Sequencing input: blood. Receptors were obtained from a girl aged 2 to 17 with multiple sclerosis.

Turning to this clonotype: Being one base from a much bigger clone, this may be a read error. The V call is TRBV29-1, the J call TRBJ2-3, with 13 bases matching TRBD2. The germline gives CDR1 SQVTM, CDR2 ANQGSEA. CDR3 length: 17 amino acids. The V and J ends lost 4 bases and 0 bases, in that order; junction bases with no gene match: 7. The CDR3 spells CSVGGLAGILSTDTQYF. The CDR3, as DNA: TGCAGCGTTGGGGGACTAGCGGGAATACTCAGCACAGATACGCAGTATTTT.

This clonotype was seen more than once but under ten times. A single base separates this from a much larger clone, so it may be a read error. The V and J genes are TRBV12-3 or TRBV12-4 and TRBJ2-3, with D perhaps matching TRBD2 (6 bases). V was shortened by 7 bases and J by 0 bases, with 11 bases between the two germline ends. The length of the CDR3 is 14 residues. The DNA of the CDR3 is TGTGCCAGCATCAATCGGGGGAGCACAGATACGCAGTATTTT. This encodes CASINRGSTDTQYF.

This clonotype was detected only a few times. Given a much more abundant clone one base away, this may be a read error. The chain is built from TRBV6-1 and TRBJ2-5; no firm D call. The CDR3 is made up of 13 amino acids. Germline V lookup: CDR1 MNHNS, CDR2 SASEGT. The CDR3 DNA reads TGTGCCGGCAGTAAACAACACCCAGAGACCCAGTACTTC. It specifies CAGSKQHPETQYF.

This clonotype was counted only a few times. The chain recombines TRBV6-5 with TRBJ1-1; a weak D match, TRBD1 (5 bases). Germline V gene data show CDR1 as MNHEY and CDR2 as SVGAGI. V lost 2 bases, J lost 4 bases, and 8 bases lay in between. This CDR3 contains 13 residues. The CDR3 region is CASSYMRGTEAFF. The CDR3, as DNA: TGTGCCAGCAGTTACATGAGGGGCACTGAAGCTTTCTTT.

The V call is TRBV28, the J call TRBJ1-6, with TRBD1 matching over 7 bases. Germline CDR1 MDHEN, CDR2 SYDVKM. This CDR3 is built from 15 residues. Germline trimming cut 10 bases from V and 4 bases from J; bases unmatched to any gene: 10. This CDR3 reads CATREATGYNSPLHF. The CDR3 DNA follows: TGTGCCACCAGGGAGGCGACAGGGTATAATTCACCCCTCCACTTT.

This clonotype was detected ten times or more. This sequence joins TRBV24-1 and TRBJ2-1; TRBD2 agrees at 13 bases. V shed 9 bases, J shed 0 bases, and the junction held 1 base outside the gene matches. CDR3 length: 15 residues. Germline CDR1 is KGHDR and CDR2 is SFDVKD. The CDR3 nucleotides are TGTGCCACCCGGACTAGCGGGAGCTCCTACAATGAGCAGTTCTTC. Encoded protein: CATRTSGSSYNEQFF.

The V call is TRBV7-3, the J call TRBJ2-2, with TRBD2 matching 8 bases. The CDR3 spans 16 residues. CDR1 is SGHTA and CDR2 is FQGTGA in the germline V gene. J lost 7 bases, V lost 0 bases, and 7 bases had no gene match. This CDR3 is CASSLTAGGGIGELFF. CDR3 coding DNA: TGTGCCAGCAGCTTAACGGCCGGGGGGGGTATCGGGGAGCTGTTTTTT.

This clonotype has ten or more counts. CDR3 DNA sequence: TGTGCCAGCAGTAAGGACGTCAGGGGGACGATTGGCTACACCTTC. Its translation: CASSKDVRGTIGYTF. The J gene is TRBJ1-2, the V gene TRBV27; 7 bases align to TRBD1. Per the germline V gene, CDR1 is MNHEY and CDR2 is SMNVEV (reference sequence). The CDR3 totals 15 residues. J gave up 7 bases and V 5 bases, and 13 bases lay outside the gene matches.

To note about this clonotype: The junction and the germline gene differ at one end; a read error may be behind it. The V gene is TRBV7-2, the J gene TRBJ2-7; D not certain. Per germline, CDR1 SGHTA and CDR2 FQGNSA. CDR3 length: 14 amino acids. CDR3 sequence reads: CISSLAGPHYEQYF. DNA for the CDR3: TGTATCAGCAGCTTAGCCGGGCCCCACTACGAGCAGTACTTC.

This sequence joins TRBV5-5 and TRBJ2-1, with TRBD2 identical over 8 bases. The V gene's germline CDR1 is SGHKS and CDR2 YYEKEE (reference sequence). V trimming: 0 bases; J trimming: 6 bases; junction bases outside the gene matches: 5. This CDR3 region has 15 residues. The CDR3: CASSLAREGLNEQFF. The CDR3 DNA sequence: TGTGCCAGCAGCTTGGCACGGGAGGGCCTCAATGAGCAGTTCTTC.

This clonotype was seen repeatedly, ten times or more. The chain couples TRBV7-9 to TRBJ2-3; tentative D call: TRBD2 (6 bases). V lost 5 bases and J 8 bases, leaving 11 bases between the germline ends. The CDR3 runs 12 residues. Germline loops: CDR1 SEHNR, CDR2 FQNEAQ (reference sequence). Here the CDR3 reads CASSEERVTQYF. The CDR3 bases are TGTGCCAGCAGCGAGGAGCGGGTTACGCAGTATTTT.

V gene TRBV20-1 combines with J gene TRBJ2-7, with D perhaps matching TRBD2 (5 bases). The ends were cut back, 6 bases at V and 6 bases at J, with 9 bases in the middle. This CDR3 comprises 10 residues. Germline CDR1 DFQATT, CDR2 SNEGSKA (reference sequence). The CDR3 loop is CSAGVGEQYF. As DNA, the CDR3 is TGCAGTGCGGGAGTTGGCGAGCAGTACTTC.

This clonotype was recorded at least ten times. The CDR3, as DNA: TGCGCCAGCAGCCCTACCCCAACTAACTACAATGAGCAGTTCTTC. It yields the protein CASSPTPTNYNEQFF. This sequence joins TRBV4-1 and TRBJ2-1; D call uncertain. The germline V gene encodes CDR1 MGHRA and CDR2 YSYEKL. Trimming took 4 bases from V and 3 from J, leaving 13 bases between them. The CDR3 has 15 amino acids.